The 28 T cell receptor beta chains given below trace back to one sample, sequenced in a study of post-analysis software for immune sequencing data. Findings and caveats of the study: Comparison of patients with controls showed 4 to 6 TRBV segments more frequent in patients, TRBV5-6, TRBV5-1 and TRBV20-1 among them.

The TCR beta cDNA libraries carried unique molecular identifiers. TCRdb redid the calling of the PCR reads with MiXCR, one entry per CDR3 protein. The sample has hundreds of thousands of distinct CDR3 sequences; under 70% are singletons. The antigens for these receptors are not known. The material sequenced was blood. These receptors were taken from a girl aged 5-17 years with multiple sclerosis.

The chain joins TRBV5-1 to TRBJ2-1, with D unclear. The V end was cut by 4 bases, the J end by 8 bases, with 10 bases between. There are 12 residues in the CDR3. In germline, CDR1 is SGHRS, CDR2 YFSETQ. This chain's CDR3 is CASSHLADEQFF. The CDR3, as DNA: TGCGCCAGCAGCCACTTAGCCGATGAGCAGTTCTTC.

This clonotype was found a few times. This chain's CDR3 is CASSQGGFGTSPYEQYF. As DNA, the CDR3 is TGCGCCAGCAGCCAAGGAGGCTTCGGGACTAGCCCCTACGAGCAGTACTTC. This chain joins TRBV4-1 and TRBJ2-7, with 9 nucleotides matching TRBD2. The V gene's germline CDR1 is MGHRA and CDR2 YSYEKL. The CDR3 runs 17 residues. The V segment lost 1 base and the J segment 2 bases; nucleotides outside the gene matches: 9.

The count of this clonotype is one. The J gene is TRBJ2-7, the V gene TRBV29-1, with 8 bases identical to TRBD1. The CDR3 has 15 amino acids. Unmatched junction bases numbered 10, after V lost 6 bases and J lost 0 bases. Per germline, CDR1 SQVTM and CDR2 ANQGSEA. Here the CDR3 reads CSVLGQGVSSYEQYF. In DNA, the CDR3 is TGCAGCGTCCTAGGACAGGGAGTGAGCTCCTACGAGCAGTACTTC.

This clonotype showed up just a few times. The chain carries TRBV20-1 and TRBJ1-5, with D possibly TRBD1 on 6 matching bases. The CDR3 is made up of 14 amino acids. The V gene's germline CDR1 is DFQATT and CDR2 SNEGSKA (reference sequence). V lost 7 bases and J 2 bases, leaving 15 bases between the germline ends. The CDR3 spells CSVTQGSGNQPQHF. CDR3 in DNA: TGCAGTGTTACACAGGGTTCGGGCAATCAGCCCCAGCATTTT.

Here the CDR3 DNA reads TGCAGCGTTGAAGGGGGACGCACAGATACGCAGTATTTT. Protein: CSVEGGRTDTQYF. The J gene is TRBJ2-3, the V gene TRBV29-1; D possibly matches TRBD1 or TRBD2 (5 bases each). V lost 1 base, J lost 1 base, and 6 bases lay in between. Germline V lookup: CDR1 SQVTM, CDR2 ANQGSEA. The CDR3 spans 13 residues.

J is TRBJ1-1 and V is TRBV7-2; 7 nucleotides align to TRBD1. Germline V gene data show CDR1 as SGHTA and CDR2 as FQGNSA. The CDR3 contains 13 residues. V lost 7 bases and J lost 0; bases outside the gene matches: 2. The CDR3 DNA is TGTGCCAGCAAGACAGGGATGAACACTGAAGCTTTCTTT. Its protein product is CASKTGMNTEAFF.

In this sample, this clonotype turned up a few times. This sequence joins TRBV19 and TRBJ1-4, with no clear D. CDR1 is LNHDA and CDR2 is SQIVND in the germline V gene (reference sequence). This CDR3 is 11 amino acids long. V lost 3 bases and J 10 bases, leaving 6 bases between the germline ends. The CDR3 DNA follows: TGTGCCAGTAGTATTGCCAGAAAACTGTTTTTT. Protein: CASSIARKLFF. Based on the CDR3 plus reference TRBV19 and TRBJ1-4, the full variable domain is DGGITQSPKYLFRKEGQNVTLSCEQNLNHDAMYWYRQDPGQGLRLIYYSQIVNDFQKGDIAEGYSVSREKKESFPLTVTSAQKNPTAFYLCASSIARKLFFGSGTQLSVL.

This clonotype has a handful of counts. This chain connects TRBV9 to TRBJ2-5; no clear D gene. The ends were cut back, 2 bases at V and 3 bases at J, with 14 bases in the middle. Germline CDR1 SGDLS, CDR2 YYNGEE. This CDR3 is 15 amino acids long. This chain's CDR3 is CASSVSPDNKETQYF. As DNA, the CDR3 is TGTGCCAGCAGCGTTTCCCCCGACAATAAAGAGACCCAGTACTTC.

The chain is built from TRBV7-9 and TRBJ2-1, with 7 nucleotides matching TRBD2. Germline V gene data show CDR1 as SEHNR and CDR2 as FQNEAQ (reference sequence). This CDR3 is built from 15 residues. V shed 7 bases, J shed 2 bases, and the junction held 8 bases outside the gene matches. The CDR3 DNA sequence: TGTGCCAGCACGCTAAGCGGGACGGCCTACAATGAGCAGTTCTTC. Translating gives CASTLSGTAYNEQFF.

This clonotype has only a few counts. The rearrangement joins TRBV6-5 to TRBJ1-2; TRBD1 aligns across 7 bases. The trim removed 6 bases at V and 6 bases at J, leaving 4 bases unmatched. The germline gives CDR1 MNHEY, CDR2 SVGAGI. This CDR3 comprises 12 residues. The CDR3 nucleotides read TGTGCCAGCAGACCCGGGACAGATGGCTACACCTTC. It is translated as CASRPGTDGYTF.

This chain joins TRBV10-3 and TRBJ2-4; 14 bases map to TRBD2. This CDR3 spans 17 amino acids. Per the germline V gene, CDR1 is ENHRY and CDR2 is SYGVKD. The V segment lost 3 bases and the J segment 13 bases; nucleotides outside the gene matches: 14. CDR3 protein: CAISEGLAGGRSMEQYF. The DNA for the CDR3 is TGTGCCATCAGTGAAGGACTAGCGGGAGGTCGCTCCATGGAGCAGTACTTC.

This clonotype occurred many times. The chain links TRBV29-1 to TRBJ2-5; 8 nucleotides agree with TRBD2. V lost 7 bases and J lost 5; bases outside the gene matches: 12. Looked up from germline, CDR1 is SQVTM and CDR2 is ANQGSEA. The CDR3 has 14 amino acids. In DNA, the CDR3 is TGCAGCGGGGGGGCAAGCGGGAGTTCGGAGACCCAGTACTTC. This translates into CSGGASGSSETQYF.

The chain has TRBV6-5 and TRBJ1-1, with D unclear. CDR3 size: 13 residues. Trimming cost V 5 bases and J 4 bases, with 11 bases left between them. Germline loops: CDR1 MNHEY, CDR2 SVGAGI. CDR3 loop: CASSAGSATEAFF. CDR3 coding DNA: TGTGCCAGCAGTGCTGGGTCGGCCACTGAAGCTTTCTTT.

The chain recombines TRBV29-1 with TRBJ2-7, with D unclear. Germline assignment: CDR1 SQVTM and CDR2 ANQGSEA. Trimming removed 4 bases from V and 0 bases from J, with 10 bases in between. The CDR3 covers 13 residues. CDR3 protein: CSVGPKASYEQYF. The DNA for the CDR3 is TGCAGCGTTGGGCCCAAGGCCTCCTACGAGCAGTACTTC.

This clonotype was seen a few times. The V call is TRBV27, the J call TRBJ1-1; D gene uncertain. CDR1 is MNHEY and CDR2 is SMNVEV in the germline V gene (reference sequence). With 5 bases removed from V and 1 base from J, the gap between germline ends came to 8 bases. This CDR3 spans 13 amino acids. The CDR3 is CASSIGSNTEAFF. CDR3 nucleotide sequence: TGTGCCAGCAGTATAGGGTCGAACACTGAAGCTTTCTTT.

The genes are TRBV29-1 and TRBJ2-1, with D perhaps TRBD1 (5 bases). This CDR3 has 12 residues. V was cut by 7 bases and J by 7 bases, with 14 bases left in between. Per germline, CDR1 SQVTM and CDR2 ANQGSEA. This CDR3 is CSGGHPANEQFF. CDR3 DNA sequence: TGCAGCGGGGGCCACCCAGCGAATGAGCAGTTCTTC.

In this sample, this clonotype turned up a few times. The genes are TRBV20-1 and TRBJ2-7; 9 positions match TRBD1. Trimming took 5 bases from V and 2 from J; bases not matched to a gene: 7. The CDR3 totals 14 residues. The germline gives CDR1 DFQATT, CDR2 SNEGSKA (reference sequence). The CDR3 sequence: CSAAGTGRPYEQYF. In DNA, the CDR3 is TGCAGTGCTGCCGGGACAGGGCGGCCCTACGAGCAGTACTTC.

CDR3 loop: CASSSRTSIYNEQFF. The CDR3 DNA reads as TGTGCCAGCAGCTCCCGGACTAGCATCTACAATGAGCAGTTCTTC. The chain joins TRBV7-2 to TRBJ2-1, with TRBD2 matching 8 bases. CDR3 length equals 15 residues. Germline assignment: CDR1 SGHTA and CDR2 FQGNSA. The junction had 5 bases not matched to a gene; V was cut back by 4 bases and J by 3 bases.

CDR3 DNA: TGTGCCAGCAGCAATCCGAATGAAAAACTGTTTTTT. It yields the protein CASSNPNEKLFF. This rearrangement joins TRBV7-9 to TRBJ1-4; D unresolved. This CDR3 contains 12 residues. The V end was cut by 5 bases, the J end by 5 bases, with 6 bases between. The V gene's germline CDR1 is SEHNR and CDR2 FQNEAQ (reference sequence).

This clonotype appeared a few times. This sequence joins TRBV4-1 and TRBJ2-7, with 7 bases matching TRBD1. The CDR3 spans 16 residues. Per germline, CDR1 MGHRA and CDR2 YSYEKL. V dropped 4 bases and J dropped 3; count of bases not matched to a gene: 12. The CDR3 nucleotides read TGCGCCAGCAGCCTAAGCAAGGGGACAGTAGGCTACGAGCAGTACTTC. Its translation is CASSLSKGTVGYEQYF.

This clonotype showed up many times. The chain joins TRBV6-1 to TRBJ2-3; 10 bases are a match to TRBD2. V lost 7 bases and J lost 0; bases outside the gene matches: 7. The germline V gene has CDR1 MNHNS and CDR2 SASEGT. This CDR3 spans 16 amino acids. The CDR3 here is CASKYPGLASTDTQYF. The CDR3 DNA is TGTGCCAGCAAGTACCCGGGACTAGCGAGCACAGATACGCAGTATTTT.

The V gene is TRBV25-1, the J gene TRBJ1-2; 8 bases match TRBD1. The CDR3 runs to 14 residues. V dropped 8 bases and J dropped 4; count of bases not matched to a gene: 9. CDR1 and CDR2 from the germline V gene are MGHDK and SYGVNS. The CDR3, as DNA: TGTGCCAGCCGCGACTCCGGGACAGGCTATGGCTACACCTTC. It encodes CASRDSGTGYGYTF.

The CDR3 region is CASGLAVPQGTKNIQYF. The CDR3 bases are TGTGCTAGTGGTTTGGCCGTTCCCCAGGGCACCAAAAACATTCAGTACTTC. This chain uses TRBV12-5 with TRBJ2-4; the D gene is possibly TRBD1 (5 bases). Trimming took 1 base from V and 2 from J, leaving 15 bases between them. This CDR3 has 17 amino acids. Germline CDR1 LGHNT, CDR2 FRNRAP.

This clonotype was detected only once. The chain couples TRBV29-1 to TRBJ2-1; D unclear. The CDR3 loop spans 14 amino acids. Trimming took 1 base from V and 3 from J, leaving 10 bases between them. The V gene's germline CDR1 is SQVTM and CDR2 ANQGSEA. The CDR3: CSVEGWLRYNEQFF. CDR3 coding DNA: TGCAGCGTTGAAGGATGGCTCCGCTACAATGAGCAGTTCTTC.

V is TRBV28 and J is TRBJ2-7, with D perhaps being TRBD1 or TRBD2 (6 bases each). The CDR3 is 19 amino acids. Germline lookup yields CDR1 MDHEN and CDR2 SYDVKM. The V end lost 1 base, the J end lost 0 bases, and 22 bases lay between the germline ends. This CDR3 reads CASSLFFSGAGSSSYEQYF. DNA for the CDR3: TGTGCCAGCAGTTTATTTTTTTCGGGGGCGGGGTCGAGCTCCTACGAGCAGTACTTC.

The chain links TRBV7-2 to TRBJ2-2; tentative D call: TRBD1 (5 bases). The CDR3 covers 18 residues. Germline V CDR1 and CDR2: SGHTA, FQGNSA. With 1 base removed from V and 2 bases from J, the gap between germline ends came to 17 bases. The CDR3 loop is CASSLDLYFGQNTGELFF. CDR3 DNA: TGTGCCAGCAGCTTAGATCTGTATTTTGGACAAAACACCGGGGAGCTGTTTTTT.

The V call is TRBV5-6, the J call TRBJ2-5, with TRBD2 as a possible D gene (5 bases). Germline-derived CDR1 and CDR2 are SGHDT and YYEEEE. Trimming removed 4 bases at V and 11 bases at J, with 27 bases between. CDR3 size: 16 residues. The CDR3 DNA is TGTGCCAGCAGCCCCCTCGGACTCTCCCCCTACAATGAGCAGTACTTC. Translating it yields CASSPLGLSPYNEQYF. Using reference TRBV5-6 and TRBJ2-5 for the parts outside the CDR3, the full variable domain is DAGVTQSPTHLIKTRGQQVTLRCSPKSGHDTVSWYQQALGQGPQFIFQYYEEEERQRGNFPDRFSGHQFPNYSSELNVNALLLGDSALYLCASSPLGLSPYNEQYFGPGTRLLVL.

The chain recombines TRBV5-1 with TRBJ2-7; 7 nucleotides line up with TRBD1. In germline, CDR1 is SGHRS, CDR2 YFSETQ. The length of the CDR3 is 14 residues. V gave up 1 base and J gave up 6 bases; unmatched junction bases: 7. The CDR3 region is CASSLKGALGEQYF. CDR3 DNA sequence: TGCGCCAGCAGCTTGAAGGGGGCGCTGGGCGAGCAGTACTTC.